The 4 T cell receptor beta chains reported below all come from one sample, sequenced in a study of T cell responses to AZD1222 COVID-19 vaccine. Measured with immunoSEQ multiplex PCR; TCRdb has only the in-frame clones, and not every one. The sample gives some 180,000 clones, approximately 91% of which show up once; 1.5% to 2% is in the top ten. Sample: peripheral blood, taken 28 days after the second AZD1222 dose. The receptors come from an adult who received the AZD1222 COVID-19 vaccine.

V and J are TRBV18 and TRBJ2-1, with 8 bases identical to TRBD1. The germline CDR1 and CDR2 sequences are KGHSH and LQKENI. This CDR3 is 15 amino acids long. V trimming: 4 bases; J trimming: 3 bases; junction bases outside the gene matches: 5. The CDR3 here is CASSRPGGGYNEQFF. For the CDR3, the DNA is TGTGCCAGCTCACGACCAGGGGGCGGCTACAATGAGCAGTTCTTC.

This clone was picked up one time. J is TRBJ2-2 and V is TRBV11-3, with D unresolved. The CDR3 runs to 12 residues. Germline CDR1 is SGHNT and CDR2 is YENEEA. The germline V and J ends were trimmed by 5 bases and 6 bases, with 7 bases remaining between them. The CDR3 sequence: CASSPRAGELFF. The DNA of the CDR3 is TGTGCCAGCAGCCCCCGGGCCGGGGAGCTGTTTTTT.

The DNA of the CDR3 is TGTGCCAGCAGCTACGACAGAAACTATGGCTACACCTTC. Translated, it gives CASSYDRNYGYTF. The genes are TRBV11-2 and TRBJ1-2; perhaps TRBD1 as D (5 bases). The CDR3 is 13 amino acids. Trimming shortened V by 4 bases and J by 2 bases, and 8 bases separated the two germline ends. Germline V gene lookup returns CDR1 SGHAT and CDR2 FQNNGV.

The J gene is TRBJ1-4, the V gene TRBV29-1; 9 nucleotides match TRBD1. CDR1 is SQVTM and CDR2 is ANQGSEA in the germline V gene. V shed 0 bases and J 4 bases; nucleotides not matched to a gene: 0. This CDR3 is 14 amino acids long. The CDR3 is CSVEEDRGNEKLFF. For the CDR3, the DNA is TGCAGCGTTGAAGAGGACAGGGGTAATGAAAAACTGTTTTTT.